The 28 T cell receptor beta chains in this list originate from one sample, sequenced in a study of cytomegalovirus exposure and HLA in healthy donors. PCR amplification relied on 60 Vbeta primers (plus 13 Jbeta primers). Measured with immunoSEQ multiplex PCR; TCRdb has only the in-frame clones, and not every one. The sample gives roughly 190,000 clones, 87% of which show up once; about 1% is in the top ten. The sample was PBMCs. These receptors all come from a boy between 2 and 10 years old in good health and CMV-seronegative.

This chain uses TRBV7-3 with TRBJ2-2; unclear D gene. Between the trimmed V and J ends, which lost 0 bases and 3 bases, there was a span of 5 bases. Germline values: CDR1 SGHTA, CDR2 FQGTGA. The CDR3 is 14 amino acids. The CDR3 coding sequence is TGTGCCAGCAGCTTAACTTATGACACCGGGGAGCTGTTTTTT. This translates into CASSLTYDTGELFF.

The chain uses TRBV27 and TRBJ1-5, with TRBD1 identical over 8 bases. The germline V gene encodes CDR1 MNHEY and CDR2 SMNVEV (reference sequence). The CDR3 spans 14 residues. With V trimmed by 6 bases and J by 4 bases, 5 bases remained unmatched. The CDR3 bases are TGTGCCAGCAGCCCAGGGGGCCGGAATCAGCCCCAGCATTTT. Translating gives CASSPGGRNQPQHF.

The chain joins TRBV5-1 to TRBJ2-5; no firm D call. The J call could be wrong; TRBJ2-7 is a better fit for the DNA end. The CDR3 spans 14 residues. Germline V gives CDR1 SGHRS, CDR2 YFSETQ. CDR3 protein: CASSLAYEDPEQYF. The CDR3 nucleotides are TGCGCCAGCAGCTTGGCGTACGAGGATCCCGAGCAGTACTTC.

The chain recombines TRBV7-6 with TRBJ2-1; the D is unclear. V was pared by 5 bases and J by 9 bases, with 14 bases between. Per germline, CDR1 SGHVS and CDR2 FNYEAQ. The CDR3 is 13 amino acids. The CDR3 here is CASSVHSRGEQFF. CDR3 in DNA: TGTGCCAGCAGCGTCCATTCCCGCGGTGAGCAGTTCTTC.

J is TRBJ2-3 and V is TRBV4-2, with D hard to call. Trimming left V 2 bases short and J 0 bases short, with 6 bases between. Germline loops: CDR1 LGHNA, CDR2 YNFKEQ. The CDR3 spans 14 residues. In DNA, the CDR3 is TGTGCCAGCAGCCAACCGACTAGCACAGATACGCAGTATTTT. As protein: CASSQPTSTDTQYF.

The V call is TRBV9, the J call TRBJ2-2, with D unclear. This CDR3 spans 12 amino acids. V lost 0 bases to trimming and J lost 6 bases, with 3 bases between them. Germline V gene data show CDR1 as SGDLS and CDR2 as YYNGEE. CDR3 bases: TGTGCCAGCAGCGTAGTCTCCGGGGAGCTGTTTTTT. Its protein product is CASSVVSGELFF.

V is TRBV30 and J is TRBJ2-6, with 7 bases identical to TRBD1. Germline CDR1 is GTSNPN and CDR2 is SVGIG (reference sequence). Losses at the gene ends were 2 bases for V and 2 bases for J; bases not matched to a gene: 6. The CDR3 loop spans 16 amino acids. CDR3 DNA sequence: TGTGCCTGGAGTCGCCCGGGGACAGCTGGGGCCAACGTCCTGACTTTC. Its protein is CAWSRPGTAGANVLTF.

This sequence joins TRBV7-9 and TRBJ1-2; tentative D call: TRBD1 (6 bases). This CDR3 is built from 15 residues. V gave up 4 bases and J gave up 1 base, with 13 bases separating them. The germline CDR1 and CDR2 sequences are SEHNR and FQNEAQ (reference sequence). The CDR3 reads CASSYRDNFNYGYTF. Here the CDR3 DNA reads TGTGCCAGCAGCTACCGGGACAACTTTAACTATGGCTACACCTTC.

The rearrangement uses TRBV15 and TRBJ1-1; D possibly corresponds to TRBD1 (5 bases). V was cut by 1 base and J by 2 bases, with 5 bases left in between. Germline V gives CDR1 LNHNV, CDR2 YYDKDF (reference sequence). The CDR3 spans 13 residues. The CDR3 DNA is TGTGCCACCAGCAGAGGGACAAACACTGAAGCTTTCTTT. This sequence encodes CATSRGTNTEAFF.

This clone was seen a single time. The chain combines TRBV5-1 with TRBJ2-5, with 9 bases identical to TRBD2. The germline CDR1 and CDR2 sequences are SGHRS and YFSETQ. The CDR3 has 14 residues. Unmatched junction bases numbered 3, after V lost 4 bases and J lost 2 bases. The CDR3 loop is CASSMTSGQETQYF. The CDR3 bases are TGCGCCAGCAGCATGACTAGCGGTCAAGAGACCCAGTACTTC.

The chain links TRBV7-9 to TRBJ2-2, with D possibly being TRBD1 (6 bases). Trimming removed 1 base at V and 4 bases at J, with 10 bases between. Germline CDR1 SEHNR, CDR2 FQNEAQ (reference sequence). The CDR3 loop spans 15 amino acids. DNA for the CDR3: TGTGCCAGCAGCTTAGTAACAGGGAGCACCGGGGAGCTGTTTTTT. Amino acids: CASSLVTGSTGELFF.

The CDR3 reads CASSYSQLSYTGELFF. The CDR3 DNA is TGTGCCAGCAGTTACTCACAGCTATCATACACCGGGGAGCTGTTTTTT. The chain carries TRBV6-5 and TRBJ2-2; D gene ambiguous. The V end was cut by 0 bases, the J end by 3 bases, with 11 bases between. The CDR3 extends over 16 amino acids. The germline CDR1 and CDR2 sequences are MNHEY and SVGAGI.

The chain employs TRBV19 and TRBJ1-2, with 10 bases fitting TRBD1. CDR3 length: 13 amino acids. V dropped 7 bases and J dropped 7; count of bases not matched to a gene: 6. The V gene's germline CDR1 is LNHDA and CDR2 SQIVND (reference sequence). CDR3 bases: TGTGCCAGTACCCACAGGACAGGGGGTGGCTACACCTTC. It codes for CASTHRTGGGYTF. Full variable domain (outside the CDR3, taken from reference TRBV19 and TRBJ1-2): DGGITQSPKYLFRKEGQNVTLSCEQNLNHDAMYWYRQDPGQGLRLIYYSQIVNDFQKGDIAEGYSVSREKKESFPLTVTSAQKNPTAFYLCASTHRTGGGYTFGSGTRLTVV.

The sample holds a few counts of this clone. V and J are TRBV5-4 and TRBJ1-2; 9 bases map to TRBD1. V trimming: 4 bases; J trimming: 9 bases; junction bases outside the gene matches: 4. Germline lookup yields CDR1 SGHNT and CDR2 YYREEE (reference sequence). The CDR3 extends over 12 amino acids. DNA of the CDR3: TGTGCCAGCAGCGCGGACAGGGGTAGCTACACCTTC. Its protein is CASSADRGSYTF.

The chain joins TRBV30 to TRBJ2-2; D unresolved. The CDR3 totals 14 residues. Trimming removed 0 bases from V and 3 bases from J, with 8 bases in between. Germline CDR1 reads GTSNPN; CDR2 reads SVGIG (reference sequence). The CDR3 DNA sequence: TGTGCCTGGAGTGTGGTCAGATACACCGGGGAGCTGTTTTTT. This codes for CAWSVVRYTGELFF.

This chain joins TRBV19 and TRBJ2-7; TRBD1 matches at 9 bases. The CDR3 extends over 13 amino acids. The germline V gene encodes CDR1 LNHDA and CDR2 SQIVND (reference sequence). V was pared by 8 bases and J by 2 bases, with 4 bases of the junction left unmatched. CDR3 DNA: TGTGCCAGTTTCGGGACAGGGACCTACGAGCAGTACTTC. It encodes CASFGTGTYEQYF.

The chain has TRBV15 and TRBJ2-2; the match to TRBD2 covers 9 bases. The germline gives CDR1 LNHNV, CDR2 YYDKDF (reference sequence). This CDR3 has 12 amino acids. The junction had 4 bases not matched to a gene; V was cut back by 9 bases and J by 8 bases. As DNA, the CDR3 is TGTGCCACAAGCGGGGGGTATGGGGAGCTGTTTTTT. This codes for CATSGGYGELFF.

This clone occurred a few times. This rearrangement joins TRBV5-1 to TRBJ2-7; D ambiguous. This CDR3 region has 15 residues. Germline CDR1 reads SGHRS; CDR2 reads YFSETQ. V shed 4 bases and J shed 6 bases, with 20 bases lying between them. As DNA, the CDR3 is TGCGCCAGCAGCGTGCCACTACCCACCGTCCGCGAGCAGTACTTC. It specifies CASSVPLPTVREQYF.

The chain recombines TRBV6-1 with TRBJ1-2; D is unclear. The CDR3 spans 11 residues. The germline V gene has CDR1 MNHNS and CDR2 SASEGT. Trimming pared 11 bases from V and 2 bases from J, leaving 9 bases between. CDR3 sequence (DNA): TGTGCCCTCCACACCAACTATGGCTACACCTTC. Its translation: CALHTNYGYTF.

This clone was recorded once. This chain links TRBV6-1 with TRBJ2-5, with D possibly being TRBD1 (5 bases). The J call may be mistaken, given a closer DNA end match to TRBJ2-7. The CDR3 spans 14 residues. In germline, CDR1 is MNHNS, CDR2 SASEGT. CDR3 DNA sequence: TGTGCCAGCATGGAAGCAGGACAAGCCTACGAGCAGTACTTC. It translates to CASMEAGQAYEQYF.

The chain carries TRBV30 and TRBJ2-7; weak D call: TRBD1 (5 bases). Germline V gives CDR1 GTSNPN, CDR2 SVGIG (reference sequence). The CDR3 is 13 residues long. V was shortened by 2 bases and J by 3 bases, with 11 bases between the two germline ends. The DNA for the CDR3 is TGTGCCTGGAGTCCCGGCCAGGGCTACGAGCAGTACTTC. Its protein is CAWSPGQGYEQYF.

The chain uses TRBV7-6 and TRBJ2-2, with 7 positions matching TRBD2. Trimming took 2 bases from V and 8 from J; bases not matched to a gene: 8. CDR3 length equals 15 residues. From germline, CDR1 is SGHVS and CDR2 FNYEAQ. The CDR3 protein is CASSLRTRDGGELFF. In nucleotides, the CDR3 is TGTGCCAGCAGCTTAAGGACTAGAGACGGAGGGGAGCTGTTTTTT.

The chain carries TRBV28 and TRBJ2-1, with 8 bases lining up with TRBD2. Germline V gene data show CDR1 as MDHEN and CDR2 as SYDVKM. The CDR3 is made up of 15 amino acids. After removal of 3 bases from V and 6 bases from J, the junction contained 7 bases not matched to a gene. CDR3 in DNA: TGTGCCAGCAGTTTCGAGATAACTAGCGGCAATGAGCAGTTCTTC. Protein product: CASSFEITSGNEQFF.

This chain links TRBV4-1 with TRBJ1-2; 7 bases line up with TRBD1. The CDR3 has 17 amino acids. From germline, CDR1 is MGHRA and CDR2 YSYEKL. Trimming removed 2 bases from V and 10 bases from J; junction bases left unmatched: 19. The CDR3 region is CASSQPTGDSFQEAYTF. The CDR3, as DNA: TGCGCCAGCAGCCAACCGACCGGGGACAGTTTTCAGGAGGCCTACACCTTC.

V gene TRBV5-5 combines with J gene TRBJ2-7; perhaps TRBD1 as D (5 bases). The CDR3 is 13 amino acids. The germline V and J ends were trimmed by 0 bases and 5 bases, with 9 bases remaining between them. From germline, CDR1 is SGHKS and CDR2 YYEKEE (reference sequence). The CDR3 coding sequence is TGTGCCAGCAGCTTGGTAGGGGAAGACGAGCAGTACTTC. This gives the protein CASSLVGEDEQYF.

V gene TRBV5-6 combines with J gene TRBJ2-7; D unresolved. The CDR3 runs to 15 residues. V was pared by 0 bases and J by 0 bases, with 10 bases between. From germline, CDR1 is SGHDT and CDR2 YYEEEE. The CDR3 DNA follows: TGTGCCAGCAGCTTGGTACCGGGTTCCTCCTACGAGCAGTACTTC. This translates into CASSLVPGSSYEQYF.

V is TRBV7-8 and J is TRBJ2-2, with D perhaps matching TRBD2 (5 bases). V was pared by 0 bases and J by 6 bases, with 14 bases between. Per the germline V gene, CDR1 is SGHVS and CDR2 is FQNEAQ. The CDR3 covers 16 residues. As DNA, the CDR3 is TGTGCCAGCAGCTTAGCGCTTTTGCGGGTCCCCGGGGAGCTGTTTTTT. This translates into CASSLALLRVPGELFF. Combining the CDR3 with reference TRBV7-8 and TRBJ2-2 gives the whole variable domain GAGVSQSPRYKVAKRGQDVALRCDPISGHVSLFWYQQALGQGPEFLTYFQNEAQLDKSGLPSDRFFAERPEGSVSTLKIQRTQQEDSAVYLCASSLALLRVPGELFFGEGSRLTVL.

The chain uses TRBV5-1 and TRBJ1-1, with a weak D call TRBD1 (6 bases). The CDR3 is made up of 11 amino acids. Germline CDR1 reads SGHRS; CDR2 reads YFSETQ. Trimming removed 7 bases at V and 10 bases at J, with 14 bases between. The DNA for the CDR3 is TGCGCCAGCCAGGGGAATAAAGGAGCTTTCTTT. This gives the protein CASQGNKGAFF.